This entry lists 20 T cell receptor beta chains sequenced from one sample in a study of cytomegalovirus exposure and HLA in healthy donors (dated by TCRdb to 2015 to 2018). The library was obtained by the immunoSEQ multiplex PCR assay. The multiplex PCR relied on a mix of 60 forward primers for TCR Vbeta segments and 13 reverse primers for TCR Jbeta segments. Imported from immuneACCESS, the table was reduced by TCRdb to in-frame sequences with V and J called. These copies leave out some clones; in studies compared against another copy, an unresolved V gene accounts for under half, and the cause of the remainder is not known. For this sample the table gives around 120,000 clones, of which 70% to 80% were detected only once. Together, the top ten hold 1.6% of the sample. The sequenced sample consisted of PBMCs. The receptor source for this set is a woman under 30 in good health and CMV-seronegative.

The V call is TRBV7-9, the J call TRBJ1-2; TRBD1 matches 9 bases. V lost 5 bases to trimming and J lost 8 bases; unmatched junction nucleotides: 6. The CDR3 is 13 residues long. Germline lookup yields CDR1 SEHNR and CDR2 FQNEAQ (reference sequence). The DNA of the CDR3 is TGTGCCAGCAGCCAGGGGACAGGGCAAGGCTACACCTTC. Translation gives CASSQGTGQGYTF.

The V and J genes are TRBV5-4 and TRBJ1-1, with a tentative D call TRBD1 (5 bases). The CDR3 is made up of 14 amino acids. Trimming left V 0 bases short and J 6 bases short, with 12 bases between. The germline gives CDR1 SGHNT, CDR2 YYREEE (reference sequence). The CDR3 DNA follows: TGTGCCAGCAGCTTGGAGGGGCTAGGGTCTGAAGCTTTCTTT. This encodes CASSLEGLGSEAFF.

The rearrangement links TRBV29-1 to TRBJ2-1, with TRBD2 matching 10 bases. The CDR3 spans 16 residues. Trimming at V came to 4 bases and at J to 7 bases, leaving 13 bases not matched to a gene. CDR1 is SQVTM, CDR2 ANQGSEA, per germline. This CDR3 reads CSVAGTSARVRNEQFF. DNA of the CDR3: TGCAGCGTTGCCGGGACTAGCGCCCGGGTCAGGAATGAGCAGTTCTTC.

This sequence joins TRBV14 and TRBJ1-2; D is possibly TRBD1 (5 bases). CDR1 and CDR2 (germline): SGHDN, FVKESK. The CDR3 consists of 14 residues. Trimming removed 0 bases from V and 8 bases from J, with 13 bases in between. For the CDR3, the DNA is TGTGCCAGCAGCCAAGATCTCTTCGGGGGGGGCTACACCTTC. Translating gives CASSQDLFGGGYTF.

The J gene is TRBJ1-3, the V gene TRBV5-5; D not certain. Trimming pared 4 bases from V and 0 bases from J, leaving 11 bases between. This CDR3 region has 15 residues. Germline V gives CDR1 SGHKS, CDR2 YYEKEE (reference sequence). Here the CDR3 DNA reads TGTGCCAGCAGCAGTGACCCAGGCTCTGGAAACACCATATATTTT. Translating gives CASSSDPGSGNTIYF.

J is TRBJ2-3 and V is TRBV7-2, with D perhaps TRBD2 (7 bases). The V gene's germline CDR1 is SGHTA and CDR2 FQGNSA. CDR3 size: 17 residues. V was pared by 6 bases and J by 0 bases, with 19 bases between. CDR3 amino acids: CASSPAIKGGSTDTQYF. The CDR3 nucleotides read TGTGCCAGCAGTCCGGCGATTAAGGGGGGGAGCACAGATACGCAGTATTTT. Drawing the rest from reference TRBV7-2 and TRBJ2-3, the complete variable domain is GAGVSQSPSNKVTEKGKDVELRCDPISGHTALYWYRQSLGQGLEFLIYFQGNSAPDKSGLPSDRFSAERTGGSVSTLTIQRTQQEDSAVYLCASSPAIKGGSTDTQYFGPGTRLTVL.

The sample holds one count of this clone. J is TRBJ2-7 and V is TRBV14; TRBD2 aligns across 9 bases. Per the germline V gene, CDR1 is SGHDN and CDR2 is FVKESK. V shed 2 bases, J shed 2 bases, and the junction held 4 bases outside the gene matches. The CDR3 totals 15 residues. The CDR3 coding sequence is TGTGCCAGCAGCCAACTCGGCGGGGGGGCCTACGAGCAGTACTTC. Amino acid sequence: CASSQLGGGAYEQYF.

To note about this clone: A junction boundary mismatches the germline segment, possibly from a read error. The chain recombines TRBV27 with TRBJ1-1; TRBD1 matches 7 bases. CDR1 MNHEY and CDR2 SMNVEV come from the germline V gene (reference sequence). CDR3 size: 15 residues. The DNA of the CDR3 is TGTGCCAGCAGCTTATGGGGACAGAGCAACACTGAAGCTTTCTTT. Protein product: CASSLWGQSNTEAFF.

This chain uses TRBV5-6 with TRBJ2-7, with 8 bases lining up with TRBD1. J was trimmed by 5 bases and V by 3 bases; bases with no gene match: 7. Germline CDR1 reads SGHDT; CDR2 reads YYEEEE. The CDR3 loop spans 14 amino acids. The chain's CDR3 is CASSSLDRENEQYF. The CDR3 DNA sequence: TGTGCCAGCAGCTCCCTGGACAGGGAGAACGAGCAGTACTTC. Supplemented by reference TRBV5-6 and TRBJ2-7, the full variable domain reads DAGVTQSPTHLIKTRGQQVTLRCSPKSGHDTVSWYQQALGQGPQFIFQYYEEEERQRGNFPDRFSGHQFPNYSSELNVNALLLGDSALYLCASSSLDRENEQYFGPGTRLTVT.

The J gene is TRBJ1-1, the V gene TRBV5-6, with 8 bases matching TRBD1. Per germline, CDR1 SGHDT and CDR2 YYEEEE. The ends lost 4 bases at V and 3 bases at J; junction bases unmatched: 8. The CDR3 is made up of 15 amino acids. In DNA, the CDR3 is TGTGCCAGCAGCCCCTGGGACAGGCCGGACACTGAAGCTTTCTTT. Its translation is CASSPWDRPDTEAFF.

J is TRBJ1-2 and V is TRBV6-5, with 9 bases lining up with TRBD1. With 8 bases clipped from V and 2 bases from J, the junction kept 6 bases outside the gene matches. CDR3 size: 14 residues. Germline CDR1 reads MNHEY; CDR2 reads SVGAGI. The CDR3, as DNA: TGTGCCAGCTACGGACAGGGGTCGAACTATGGCTACACCTTC. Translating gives CASYGQGSNYGYTF.

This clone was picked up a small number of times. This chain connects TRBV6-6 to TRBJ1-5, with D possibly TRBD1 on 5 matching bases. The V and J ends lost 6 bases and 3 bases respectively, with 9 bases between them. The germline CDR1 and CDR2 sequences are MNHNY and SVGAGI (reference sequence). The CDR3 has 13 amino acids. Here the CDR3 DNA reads TGTGCCAGCAGCCGACAGTCCAATCAGCCCCAGCATTTT. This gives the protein CASSRQSNQPQHF.

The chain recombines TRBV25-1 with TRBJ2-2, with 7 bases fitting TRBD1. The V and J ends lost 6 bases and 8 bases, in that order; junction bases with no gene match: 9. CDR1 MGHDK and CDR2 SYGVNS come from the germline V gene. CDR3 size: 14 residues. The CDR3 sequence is CASRSDRDPGELFF. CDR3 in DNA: TGTGCCAGCAGGAGCGACAGGGACCCGGGGGAGCTGTTTTTT.

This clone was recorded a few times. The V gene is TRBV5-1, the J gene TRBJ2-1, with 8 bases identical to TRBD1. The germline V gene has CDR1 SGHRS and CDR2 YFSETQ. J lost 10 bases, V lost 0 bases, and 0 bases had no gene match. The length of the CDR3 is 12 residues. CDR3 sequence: CASSLGDREQFF. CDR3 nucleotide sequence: TGCGCCAGCAGCTTGGGGGACAGGGAGCAGTTCTTC.

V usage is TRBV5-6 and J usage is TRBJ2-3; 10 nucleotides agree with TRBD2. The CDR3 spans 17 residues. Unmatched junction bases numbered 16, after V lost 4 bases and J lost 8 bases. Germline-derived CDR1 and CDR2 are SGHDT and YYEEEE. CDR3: CASSLGSSGGERGTQYF. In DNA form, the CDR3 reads TGTGCCAGCAGCCTGGGTTCGAGCGGGGGGGAACGGGGTACGCAGTATTTT.

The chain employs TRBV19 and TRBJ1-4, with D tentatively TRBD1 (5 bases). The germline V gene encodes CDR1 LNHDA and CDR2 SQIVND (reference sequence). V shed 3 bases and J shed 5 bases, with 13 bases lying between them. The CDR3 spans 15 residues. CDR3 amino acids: CASSILTDINEKLFF. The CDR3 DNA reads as TGTGCCAGTAGTATTCTGACAGACATAAATGAAAAACTGTTTTTT.

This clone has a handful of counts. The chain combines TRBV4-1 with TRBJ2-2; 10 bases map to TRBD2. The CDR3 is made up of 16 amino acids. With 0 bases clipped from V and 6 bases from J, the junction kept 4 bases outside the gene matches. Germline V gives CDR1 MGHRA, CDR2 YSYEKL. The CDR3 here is CASSQDVAGGPGELFF. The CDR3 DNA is TGCGCCAGCAGCCAAGATGTAGCGGGGGGCCCCGGGGAGCTGTTTTTT.

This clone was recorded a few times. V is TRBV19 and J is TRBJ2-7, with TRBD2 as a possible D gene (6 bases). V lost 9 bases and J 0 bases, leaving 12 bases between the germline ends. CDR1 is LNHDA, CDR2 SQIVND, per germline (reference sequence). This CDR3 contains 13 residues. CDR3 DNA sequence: TGTGCCAGCGCCACCGGGAGCTCCTACGAGCAGTACTTC. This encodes CASATGSSYEQYF.

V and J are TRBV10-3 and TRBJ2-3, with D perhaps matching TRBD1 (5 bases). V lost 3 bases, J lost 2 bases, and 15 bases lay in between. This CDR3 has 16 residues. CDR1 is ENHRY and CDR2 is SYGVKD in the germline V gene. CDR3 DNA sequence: TGTGCCATCAGTGAATTCAGACAGACCCACACAGATACGCAGTATTTT. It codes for CAISEFRQTHTDTQYF.

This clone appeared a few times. Written as DNA, the CDR3 is TGTGCCAGCAGGACCGGTCGGGCAGGGGGCACTGAAGCTTTCTTT. Its protein product is CASRTGRAGGTEAFF. J is TRBJ1-1 and V is TRBV6-1; TRBD1 agrees at 7 bases. There are 15 residues in the CDR3. Germline values: CDR1 MNHNS, CDR2 SASEGT. V gave up 6 bases and J gave up 4 bases; unmatched junction bases: 11.